This is a list of T cell receptor beta chains from one sample in a study of neurological immune-mediated disorders. TCRdb re-called the 5' RACE reads through MiXCR, storing one row per CDR3 protein. The table records tens of thousands of distinct CDR3 sequences, more than 2% of them present only once. Input material: PBMCs. The receptors come from a man in his fifties or sixties with multiple sclerosis. Each CDR3 is given with its conserved first and last residue.

CDR3 length	J gene	V gene	CDR3 protein
14	TRBJ1-4	TRBV28	CASSPGGPGEKLFF
16	TRBJ1-1	TRBV5-6	CASSLAQGAGNTEAFF
14	TRBJ2-7	TRBV5-1	CASSLDGKRDEQYF
16	TRBJ2-5	TRBV2	CASSELVGGSQETQYF
14	TRBJ1-2	TRBV27	CASSSGLSNYGYTF
13	TRBJ2-2	TRBV6-5	CASRQTNTGELFF
14	TRBJ1-1	TRBV5-1	CASSQDRVWSEAFF
15	TRBJ1-6	TRBV5-1	CASSLSGRELSPLHF
14	TRBJ1-2	TRBV24-1	CATSDPGQQLDYTF
14	TRBJ1-2	TRBV12-3/TRBV12-4	CASSSRQGSWGYTF
14	TRBJ2-1	TRBV6-6	CASSYRAGVNEQFF
14	TRBJ2-1	TRBV20-1	CSAPGGGRINEQFF
13	TRBJ1-1	TRBV12-3/TRBV12-4	CASSLGRGSEAFF
14	TRBJ2-7	TRBV7-2	CASAPTGDPGEQYF
17	TRBJ1-6	TRBV20-1	CSASSGRLSPYNSPLNF
16	TRBJ2-6	TRBV12-3/TRBV12-4	CASSLGQSSGANVLTF
13	TRBJ2-3	TRBV5-1	CASSLNKEGTQYF
17	TRBJ2-7	TRBV7-2	CASSLAPAGGPNYEQYF
22	TRBJ1-5	TRBV20-1	CSARPWGIGGQGVPYSNQPQHF
13	TRBJ2-1	TRBV20-1	CSASYQDGNEQFF
14	TRBJ2-7	TRBV7-2	CASSPEFSGEKQYF
15	TRBJ1-4	TRBV15	CATSRENGLKGKLFF
16	TRBJ2-1	TRBV7-9	CASNPQGLATYNEQFF
14	TRBJ2-7	TRBV5-1	CASSPTGGYYEQYF
11	TRBJ2-1	TRBV28	CASSWGNEQFF
14	TRBJ2-7	TRBV5-1	CASSLESNSYEQYF
15	TRBJ1-2	TRBV27	CASSSYGGLEDGYTF
14	TRBJ2-1	TRBV29-1	CSVGDRGSYNEQFF
12	TRBJ1-5	TRBV18	CASSPPNQPQHF
15	TRBJ1-2	TRBV7-9	CASSLTDGLPSGYTF
14	TRBJ1-6	TRBV12-3/TRBV12-4	CASSFAYRGSPLHF
13	TRBJ1-1	TRBV5-5	CASSLVVSSEAFF
13	TRBJ2-2	TRBV6-5	CASSYRETGELFF
15	TRBJ2-3	TRBV20-1	CSAREYRAEGYTQYF
13	TRBJ1-2	TRBV7-2	CASSLQANYGYTF
16	TRBJ2-2	TRBV5-1	CASSLTGGANTGELFF
15	TRBJ2-1	TRBV5-1	CASSATSGGNNEQFF
14	TRBJ2-1	TRBV5-1	CASANRAPYNEQFF
15	TRBJ2-2	TRBV7-7	CASSFGLSGTGELFF
16	TRBJ1-5	TRBV15	CATSREYQGPHQPQNF
15	TRBJ2-3	TRBV3-1	CASSPFGGARDTQYF
14	TRBJ2-7	TRBV20-1	CSTPKGAGTYEQYF
13	TRBJ2-3	TRBV10-2	CATLLAGQDTQYF
15	TRBJ1-4	TRBV4-3	CASSQGDRDDEKLFF
15	TRBJ1-6	TRBV7-3	CASSLTARVGSPLHF